This T cell receptor beta chain is from a study of regulatory T cells in long-lasting Graves disease. This clonotype was seen at least ten times. The sample's time point: newly diagnosed GD, antithyroid drugs for less than 3 months. Following extraction of RNA from PBMCs, that RNA was used to make the TCR library. Construction of TCR beta libraries relied on iRepertoire HTBI primers and on Arm-PCR targeting CDR3 regions. TCRdb itself ran the multiplex PCR reads through MiXCR, one entry per CDR3 protein. The sample comprises hundreds of thousands of distinct CDR3 sequences, 16% of which are singletons, and roughly 25% rests with the top ten. Trimming pared 0 bases from V and 1 base from J, leaving 10 bases between. Germline V lookup: CDR1 SGDLS, CDR2 YYNGEE. CDR3 size: 15 residues. The same sample was also used in a study of T cells in Graves' hyperthyroidism and ophthalmopathy. From that second work: Uncontrolled infection, other autoimmune disease, pregnancy or lactation disqualified patients from enrolment.

V is TRBV9 and J is TRBJ1-1; no definite D call. The receptor's source is a woman aged 35-60 years with Graves disease. Sequencing was performed on peripheral blood mononuclear cells (PBMCs), taken at new diagnosis, from a patient treated with antithyroid drugs. CDR3 DNA sequence: TGTGCCAGCAGCGTAGATTTAAGGGAGAACACTGAAGCTTTCTTT. Protein product: CASSVDLRENTEAFF.